The subject of this entry is one TCR beta chain. Its antigen is undetermined. Template switching added UMIs carrying a 6-nucleotide sample barcode. Each CDR3 protein gets one entry in TCRdb, which reprocessed the 5' RACE reads and gives no DNA. The sample totals around 150,000 distinct CDR3 sequences. Germline V lookup: CDR1 SGHDT, CDR2 YYEEEE. The length of the CDR3 is 13 residues. The data stem from a study of monozygotic twins with inflammatory bowel disease. Study-wide points: Lower sharing of clonotypes with other individuals was seen in IBD patients than in healthy twins. This was most marked in patients showing signs of disease activity. The authors note that differing immunosuppressive treatments may have added variability to patient repertoires.

The rearrangement uses TRBV5-6 and TRBJ2-1. The sample was blood. The receptor's source is a human donor with ulcerative colitis or Crohn's disease, or a healthy co-twin of an affected twin (not recorded which). The CDR3 spells CASSSASYNEQFF.